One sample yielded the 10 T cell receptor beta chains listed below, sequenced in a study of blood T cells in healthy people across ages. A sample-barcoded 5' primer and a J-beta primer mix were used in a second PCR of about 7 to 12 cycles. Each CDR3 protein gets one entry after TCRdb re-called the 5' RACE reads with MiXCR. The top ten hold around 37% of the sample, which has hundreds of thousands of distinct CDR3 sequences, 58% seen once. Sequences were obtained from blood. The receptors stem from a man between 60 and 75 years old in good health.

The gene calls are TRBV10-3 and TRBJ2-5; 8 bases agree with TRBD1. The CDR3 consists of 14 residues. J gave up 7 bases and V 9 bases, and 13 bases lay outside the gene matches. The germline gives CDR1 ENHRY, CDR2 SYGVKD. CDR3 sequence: CAITAGRGLGTQYF. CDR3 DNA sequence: TGTGCCATTACGGCGGGCAGGGGGCTAGGGACCCAGTACTTC.

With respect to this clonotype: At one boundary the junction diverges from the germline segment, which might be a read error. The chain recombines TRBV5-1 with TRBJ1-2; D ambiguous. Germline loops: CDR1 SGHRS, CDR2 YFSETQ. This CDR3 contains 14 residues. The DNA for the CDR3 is TGTGCCAGCAGCGACGACGGGGTTAACTATGGCTACACCTTC. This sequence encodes CASSDDGVNYGYTF.

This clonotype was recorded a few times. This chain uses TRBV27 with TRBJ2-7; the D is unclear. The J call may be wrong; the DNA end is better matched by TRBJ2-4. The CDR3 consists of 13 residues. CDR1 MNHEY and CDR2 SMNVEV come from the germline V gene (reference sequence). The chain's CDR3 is CASSLGVRNIQYF. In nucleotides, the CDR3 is TGTGCCAGCAGTTTAGGTGTCCGAAACATTCAGTACTTC.

Here the CDR3 reads CASSYPRAGGPTDTQYF. In nucleotides, the CDR3 is TGTGCCAGCAGTTACCCCCGCGCAGGGGGCCCCACAGATACGCAGTATTTT. The chain combines TRBV6-6 with TRBJ2-3, with 8 bases that match TRBD1. Germline loops: CDR1 MNHNY, CDR2 SVGAGI (reference sequence). V lost 2 bases, J lost 2 bases, and 9 bases stayed unmatched. CDR3 length: 17 amino acids.

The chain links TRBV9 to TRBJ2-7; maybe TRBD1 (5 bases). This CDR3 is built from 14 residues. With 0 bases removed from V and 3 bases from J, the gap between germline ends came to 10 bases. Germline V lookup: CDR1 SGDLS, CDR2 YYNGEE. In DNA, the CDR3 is TGTGCCAGCAGCGTAGAGTCGCAGGGCTACGAGCAGTACTTC. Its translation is CASSVESQGYEQYF.

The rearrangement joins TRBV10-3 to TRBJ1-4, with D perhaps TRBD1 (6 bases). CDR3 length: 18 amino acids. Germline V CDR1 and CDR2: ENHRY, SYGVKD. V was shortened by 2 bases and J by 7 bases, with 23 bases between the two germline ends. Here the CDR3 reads CAISESPRGRLNGEKLFF. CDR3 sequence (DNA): TGTGCCATCAGTGAGAGCCCCAGGGGACGATTGAACGGTGAAAAACTGTTTTTT.

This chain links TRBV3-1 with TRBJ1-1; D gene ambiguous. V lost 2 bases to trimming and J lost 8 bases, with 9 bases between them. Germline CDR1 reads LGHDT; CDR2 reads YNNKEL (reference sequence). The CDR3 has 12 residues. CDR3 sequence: CASSQSQAEAFF. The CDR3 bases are TGTGCCAGCAGCCAATCGCAAGCCGAAGCTTTCTTT. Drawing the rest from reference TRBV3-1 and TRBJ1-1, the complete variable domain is DTAVSQTPKYLVTQMGNDKSIKCEQNLGHDTMYWYKQDSKKFLKIMFSYNNKELIINETVPNRFSPKSPDKAHLNLHINSLELGDSAVYFCASSQSQAEAFFGQGTRLTVV.

The CDR3, as DNA: TGTGCCAGCAGCTTTGGGGGAGGAGCGGTTACGCAGTATTTT. This gives the protein CASSFGGGAVTQYF. This rearrangement joins TRBV7-2 to TRBJ2-3; a weak D match, TRBD2 (6 bases). CDR1 and CDR2 from the germline V gene are SGHTA and FQGNSA. The V end was cut by 3 bases, the J end by 8 bases, with 15 bases between. This CDR3 is built from 14 residues.

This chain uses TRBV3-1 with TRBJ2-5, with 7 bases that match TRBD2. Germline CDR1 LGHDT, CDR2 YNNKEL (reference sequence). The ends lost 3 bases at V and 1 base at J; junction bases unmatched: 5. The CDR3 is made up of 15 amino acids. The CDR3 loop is CASSQNPSGQETQYF. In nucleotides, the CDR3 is TGTGCCAGCAGCCAGAATCCTAGCGGCCAAGAGACCCAGTACTTC.

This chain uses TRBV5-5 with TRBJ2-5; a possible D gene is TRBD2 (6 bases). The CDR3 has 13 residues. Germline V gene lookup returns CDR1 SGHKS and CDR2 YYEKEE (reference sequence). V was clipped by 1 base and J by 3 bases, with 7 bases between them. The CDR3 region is CASSLPSEETQYF. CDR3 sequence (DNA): TGTGCCAGCAGCTTGCCTAGCGAAGAGACCCAGTACTTC.